This TCR beta chain comes out of a study of shared clonotypes between healthy human individuals. Study summary: Serving as donors were a couple of women and three men, whose ages spanned 18 to 49. Findings of the study overall: Blood was the only sampled material, and tissue repertoires likely differ.

Points on this clone: No antigen is known for it. Mismatch with germline at one junction end may stem from a read error.

Selected positively for CCR7 and CD45RO-negative, naive CD8 cells excluded terminally differentiated effector memory CD45RA+ cells. Libraries were prepared by immunoSEQ multiplex PCR; TCRdb keeps only in-frame clonotypes and omits some of them. The sample lists hundreds of thousands of clones, over 95% occurring once. Germline assignment: CDR1 LNHDA and CDR2 SQIVND (reference sequence). The CDR3 extends over 13 amino acids. The chain recombines TRBV19 with TRBJ2-1, with 12 bases aligning to TRBD2. Sequencing was done on a sample of naive CD8+ T cells sorted from blood. The origin of this receptor is a woman in her 30s in good health. The CDR3 protein is CASSILAGGGQVF. Here the CDR3 DNA reads TGTGCCAGTAGTATCCTAGCGGGAGGGGGCCAGGTCTTC. Looking up the rest from reference TRBV19 and TRBJ2-1 gives the full variable domain: DGGITQSPKYLFRKEGQNVTLSCEQNLNHDAMYWYRQDPGQGLRLIYYSQIVNDFQKGDIAEGYSVSREKKESFPLTVTSAQKNPTAFYLCASSILAGGGQVFGPGTRLTVL.